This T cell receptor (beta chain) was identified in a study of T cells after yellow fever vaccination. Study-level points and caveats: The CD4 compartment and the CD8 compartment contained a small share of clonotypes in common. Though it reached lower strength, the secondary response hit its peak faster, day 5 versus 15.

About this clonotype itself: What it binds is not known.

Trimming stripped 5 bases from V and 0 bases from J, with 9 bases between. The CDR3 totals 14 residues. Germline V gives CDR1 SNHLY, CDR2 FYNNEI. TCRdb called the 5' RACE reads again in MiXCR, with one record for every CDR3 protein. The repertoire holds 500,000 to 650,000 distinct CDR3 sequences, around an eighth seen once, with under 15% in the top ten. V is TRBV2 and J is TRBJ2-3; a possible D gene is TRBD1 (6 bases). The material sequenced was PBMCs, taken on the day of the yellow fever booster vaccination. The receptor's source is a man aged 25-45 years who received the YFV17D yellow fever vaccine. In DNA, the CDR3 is TGTGCCAGCAGTAGGACAGCTAGCACAGATACGCAGTATTTT. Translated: CASSRTASTDTQYF.